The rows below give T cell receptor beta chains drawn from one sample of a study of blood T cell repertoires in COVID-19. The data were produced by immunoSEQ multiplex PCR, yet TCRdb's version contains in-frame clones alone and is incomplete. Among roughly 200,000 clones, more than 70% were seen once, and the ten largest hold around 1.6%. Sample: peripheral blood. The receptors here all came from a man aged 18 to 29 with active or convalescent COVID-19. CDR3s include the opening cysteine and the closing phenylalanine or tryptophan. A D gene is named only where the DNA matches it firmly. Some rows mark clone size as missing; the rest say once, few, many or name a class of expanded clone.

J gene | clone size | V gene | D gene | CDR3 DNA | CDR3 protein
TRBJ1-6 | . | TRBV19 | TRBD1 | TGTGCCAGTTCTCCGGGACAGGGTAATTCACCCCTCCACTTT | CASSPGQGNSPLHF
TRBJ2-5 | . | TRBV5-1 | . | TGCGCCAGCAGCTTGGTCGGCGGGCTACAAGAGACCCAGTACTTC | CASSLVGGLQETQYF
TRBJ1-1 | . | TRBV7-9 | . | TGTGCCAGCAGCAATATGGGCCGGGCAGGGGATAAAGAGGACACTGAAGCTTTCTTT | CASSNMGRAGDKEDTEAFF
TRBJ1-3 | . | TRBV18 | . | TGTGCCAGCTCACGTACAGCTACACCCGAGAACACCATATATTTT | CASSRTATPENTIYF
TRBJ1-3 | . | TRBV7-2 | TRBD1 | TGTGCCAGCAGCCCGGACAGGGGGAACACCATATATTTT | CASSPDRGNTIYF
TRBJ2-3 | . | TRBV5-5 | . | TGTGCCAGCGATGGGAGCACATTAAGCACAGATACGCAGTATTTT | CASDGSTLSTDTQYF
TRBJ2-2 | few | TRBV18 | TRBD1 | TGTGCCAGCTCGCCCAGGACAGGGGGGAACGGGGAGCTGTTTTTT | CASSPRTGGNGELFF
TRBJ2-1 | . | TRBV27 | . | TGTGCCAGCAGTTTAAGGTGGTTCGGGGGTGACAATGAGCAGTTCTTC | CASSLRWFGGDNEQFF
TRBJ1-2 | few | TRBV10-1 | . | TGCGCCAGCAGTGAGTCAAGGGGTTATGGCTACACCTTC | CASSESRGYGYTF
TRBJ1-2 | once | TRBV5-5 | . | TGTGCCAGCAGCGATACCCTTTCGGGGAGTAACTATGGCTACACCTTC | CASSDTLSGSNYGYTF
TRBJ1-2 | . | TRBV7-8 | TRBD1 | TGTGCCAGCAGCTTAGTACGGCAGGGGGGTCTCGATGGCTACACCTTC | CASSLVRQGGLDGYTF
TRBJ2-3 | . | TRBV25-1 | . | TGTGCCAGCTCAGCGGTAGATACGCAGTATTTT | CASSAVDTQYF
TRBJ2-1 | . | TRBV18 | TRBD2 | TGTGCCAGCTCACCACCGACTAGCGGGAGGGTAATGAATGAGCAGTTCTTC | CASSPPTSGRVMNEQFF
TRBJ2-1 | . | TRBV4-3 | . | TGCGCCAGCAGCCCCAGAGCGGTCCTCTACAATGAGCAGTTCTTC | CASSPRAVLYNEQFF
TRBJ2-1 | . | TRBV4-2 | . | TGTGCCAGCAGCCAAGATGCGGGGTCCTACAATGAGCAGTTCTTC | CASSQDAGSYNEQFF
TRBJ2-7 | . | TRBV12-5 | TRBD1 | TGTGCTAGTGGTTCCCCGGGACAGTACGAGCAGTACTTC | CASGSPGQYEQYF
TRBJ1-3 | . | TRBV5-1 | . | TGCGCCAGCAGCTTGATGACAGGAACCTCTGGAAACACCATATATTTT | CASSLMTGTSGNTIYF
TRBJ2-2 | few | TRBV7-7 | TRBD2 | TGTGCCAGCAGCTCCGGAACGAGCGGGGGATCGAACACCGGGGAGCTGTTTTTT | CASSSGTSGGSNTGELFF
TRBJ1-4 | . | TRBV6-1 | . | TGTGCCAGCAGTCTAACCGCTACAACTAATGAAAAACTGTTTTTT | CASSLTATTNEKLFF
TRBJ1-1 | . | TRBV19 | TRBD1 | TGTGCCAGTAGTAGGGACAGGGGGACTGAAGCTTTCTTT | CASSRDRGTEAFF
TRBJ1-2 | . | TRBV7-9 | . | TGTGCCAGCAGCCCCTCGGGAACGAATCCCTATGGCTACACCTTC | CASSPSGTNPYGYTF
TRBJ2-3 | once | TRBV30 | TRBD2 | TGTGCCTGGAGTCCAAGCGGGAGGGCCGAAGATACGCAGTATTTT | CAWSPSGRAEDTQYF
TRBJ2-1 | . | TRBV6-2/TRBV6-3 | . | TGTGCCAGCAGTCGGGACAAGCGCTATGAGCAGTTCTTC | CASSRDKRYEQFF
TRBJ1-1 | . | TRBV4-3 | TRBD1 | TGCGCCAGCAGCCAAGCGACAGGGGGCAAGGCTTTCTTT | CASSQATGGKAFF
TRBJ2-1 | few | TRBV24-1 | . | TGTGCCACCAGTGAGGCAATCTCGGGTGAGCAGTTCTTC | CATSEAISGEQFF
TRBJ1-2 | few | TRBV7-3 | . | TGTGCCAGCAGCCGAGGAGATGCGAGTGGCTACACCTTC | CASSRGDASGYTF
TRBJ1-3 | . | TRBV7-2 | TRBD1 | TGTGCCAGCAGCTTAGCCTCGATCCGGACAGGGGTTGGAAACACCATATATTTT | CASSLASIRTGVGNTIYF
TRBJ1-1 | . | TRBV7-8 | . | TGTGCCAGCAAGTTGGGGGGACTGACTGAAGCTTTCTTT | CASKLGGLTEAFF
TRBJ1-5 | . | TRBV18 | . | TGTGCCAGCTCACCAAGCGACAATCAGCCCCAGCATTTT | CASSPSDNQPQHF
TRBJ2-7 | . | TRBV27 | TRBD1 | TGTGCCAGCAGTCCCCGCCGGGACAGATACTACGAGCAGTACTTC | CASSPRRDRYYEQYF
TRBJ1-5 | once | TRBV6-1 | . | TGTGCCAGCAGTGAATGGGAGAGTCAGCCCCAGCATTTT | CASSEWESQPQHF
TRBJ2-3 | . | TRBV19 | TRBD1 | TGTGCCAGTAGTCGGACAGGGGATAGAGCTACGCAGTATTTT | CASSRTGDRATQYF
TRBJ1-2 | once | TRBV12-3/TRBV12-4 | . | TGTGCCAGCAGTAGACAGACCTATGGCTACACCTTC | CASSRQTYGYTF
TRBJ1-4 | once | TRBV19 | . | TGTGCCAGCAGGGGAGCTAATGAAAAACTGTTTTTT | CASRGANEKLFF
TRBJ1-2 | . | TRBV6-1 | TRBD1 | TGTGCCAGCAGTGACACAGGGGCTGCTGGCTACACCTTC | CASSDTGAAGYTF
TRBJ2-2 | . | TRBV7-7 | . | TGTGCTAGCAGCGCAGGAGCGGCCACCGGGGAGCTGTTTTTT | CASSAGAATGELFF
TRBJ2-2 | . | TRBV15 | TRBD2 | TGTGCCACCAGCAGGAAGCGGGAGGCCGGGGAGCTGTTTTTT | CATSRKREAGELFF